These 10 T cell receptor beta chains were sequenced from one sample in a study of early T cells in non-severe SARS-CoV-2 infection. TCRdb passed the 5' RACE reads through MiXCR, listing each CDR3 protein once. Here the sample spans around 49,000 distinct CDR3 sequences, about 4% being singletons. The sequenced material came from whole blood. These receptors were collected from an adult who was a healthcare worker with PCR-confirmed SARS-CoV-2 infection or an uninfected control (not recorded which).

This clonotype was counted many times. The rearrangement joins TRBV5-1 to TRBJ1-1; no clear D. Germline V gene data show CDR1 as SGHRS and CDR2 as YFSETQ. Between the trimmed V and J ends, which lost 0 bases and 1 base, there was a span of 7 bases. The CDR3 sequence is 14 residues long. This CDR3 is CASSLGARNTEAFF. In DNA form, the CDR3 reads TGCGCCAGCAGCTTGGGGGCCCGGAACACTGAAGCTTTCTTT.

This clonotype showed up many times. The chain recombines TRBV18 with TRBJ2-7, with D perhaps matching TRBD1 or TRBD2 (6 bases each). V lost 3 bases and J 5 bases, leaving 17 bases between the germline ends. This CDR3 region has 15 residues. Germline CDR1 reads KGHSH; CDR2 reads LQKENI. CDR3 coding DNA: TGTGCCAGCTCACCGGGCCGGGGGCCCGGGGACGAGCAGTACTTC. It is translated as CASSPGRGPGDEQYF.

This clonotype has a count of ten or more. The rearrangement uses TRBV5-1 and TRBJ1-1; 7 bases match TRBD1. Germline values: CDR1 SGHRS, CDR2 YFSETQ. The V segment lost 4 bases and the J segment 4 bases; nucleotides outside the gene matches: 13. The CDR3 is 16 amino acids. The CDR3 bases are TGCGCCAGCAGCCCCCGACAGGGAGAGCCAGGCACTGAAGCTTTCTTT. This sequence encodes CASSPRQGEPGTEAFF.

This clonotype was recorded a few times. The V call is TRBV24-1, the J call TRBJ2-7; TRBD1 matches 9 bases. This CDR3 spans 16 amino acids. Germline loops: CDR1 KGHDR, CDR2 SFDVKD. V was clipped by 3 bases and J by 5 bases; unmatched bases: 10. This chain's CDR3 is CATSDDTGTGSHEQYF. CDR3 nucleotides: TGTGCCACCAGTGATGACACCGGGACAGGGTCCCACGAGCAGTACTTC.

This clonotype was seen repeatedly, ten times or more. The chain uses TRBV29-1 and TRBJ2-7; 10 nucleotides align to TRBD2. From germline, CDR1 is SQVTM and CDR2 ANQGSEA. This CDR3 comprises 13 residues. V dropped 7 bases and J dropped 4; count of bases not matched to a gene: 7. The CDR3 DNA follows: TGCAGCGCCACAGCGGGAGGGCCTTACGAGCAGTACTTC. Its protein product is CSATAGGPYEQYF.

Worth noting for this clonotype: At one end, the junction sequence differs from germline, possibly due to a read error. The CDR3 nucleotides read TGTGCCAGCAGCACGGACAGGAACTCTGGAGACACCATATATTTT. Translated: CASSTDRNSGDTIYF. The chain combines TRBV2 with TRBJ1-3, with 7 bases fitting TRBD1. Germline V gene data show CDR1 as SNHLY and CDR2 as FYNNEI. The CDR3 runs 15 residues.

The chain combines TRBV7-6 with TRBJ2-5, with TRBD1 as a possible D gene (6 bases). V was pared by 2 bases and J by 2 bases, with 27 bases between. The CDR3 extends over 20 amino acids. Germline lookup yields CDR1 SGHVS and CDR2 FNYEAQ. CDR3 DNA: TGTGCCAGCAGCTTACCCCTAGGCGGTAGGAACAGGGACCAACAAGAGACCCAGTACTTC. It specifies CASSLPLGGRNRDQQETQYF.

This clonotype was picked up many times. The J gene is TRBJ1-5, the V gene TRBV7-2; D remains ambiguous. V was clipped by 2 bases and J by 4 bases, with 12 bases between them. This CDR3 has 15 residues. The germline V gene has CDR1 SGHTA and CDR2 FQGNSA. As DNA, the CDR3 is TGTGCCAGCAGCTTATTCGCGGGAGAGAATCAGCCCCAGCATTTT. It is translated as CASSLFAGENQPQHF.

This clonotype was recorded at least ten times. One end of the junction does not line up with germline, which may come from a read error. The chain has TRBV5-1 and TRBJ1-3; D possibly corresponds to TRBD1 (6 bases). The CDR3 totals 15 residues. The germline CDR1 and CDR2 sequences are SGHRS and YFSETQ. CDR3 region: CASRHNGGSENTIYF. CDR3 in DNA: TGCGCCAGCAGACATAACGGGGGCTCTGAAAACACCATATATTTT.

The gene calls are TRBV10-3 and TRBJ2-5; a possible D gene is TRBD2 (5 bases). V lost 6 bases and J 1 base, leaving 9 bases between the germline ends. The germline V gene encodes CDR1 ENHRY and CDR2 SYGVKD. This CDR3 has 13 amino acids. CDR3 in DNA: TGTGCCATCAGCCGGACTCCCCAAGAGACCCAGTACTTC. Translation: CAISRTPQETQYF.